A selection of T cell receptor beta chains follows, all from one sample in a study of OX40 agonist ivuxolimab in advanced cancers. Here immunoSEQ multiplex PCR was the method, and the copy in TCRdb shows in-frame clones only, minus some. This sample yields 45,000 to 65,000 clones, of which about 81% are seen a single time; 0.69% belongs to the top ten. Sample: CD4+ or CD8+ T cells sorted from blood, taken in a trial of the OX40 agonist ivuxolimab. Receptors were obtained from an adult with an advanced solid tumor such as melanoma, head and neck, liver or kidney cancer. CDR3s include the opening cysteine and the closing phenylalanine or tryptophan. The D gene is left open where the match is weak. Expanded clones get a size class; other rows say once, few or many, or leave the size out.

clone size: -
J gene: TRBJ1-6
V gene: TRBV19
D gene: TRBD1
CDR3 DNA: TGTGCCAGTAGCACCCCCGGGACAGAGAATTCACCCCTCCACTTT
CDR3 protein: CASSTPGTENSPLHF

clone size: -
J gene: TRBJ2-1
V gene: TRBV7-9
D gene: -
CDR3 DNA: TGTGCCAGCAGCTTATCACAGTTCTCCTACAATGAGCAGTTCTTC
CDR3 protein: CASSLSQFSYNEQFF

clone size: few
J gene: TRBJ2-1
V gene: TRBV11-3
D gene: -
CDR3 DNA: TGTGCCAGCAGTTCACTCGGGGAAGAGTTCTTC
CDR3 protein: CASSSLGEEFF

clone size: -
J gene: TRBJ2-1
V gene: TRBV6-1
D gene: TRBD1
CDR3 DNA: TGTGCCAGCAGTGAGGACAGGGGGCTCTCCTACAATGAGCAGTTCTTC
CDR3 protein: CASSEDRGLSYNEQFF

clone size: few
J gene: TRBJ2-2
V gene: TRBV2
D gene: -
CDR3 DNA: TGTGCCAGCAGTGAGGGGGATTACACCGGGGAGCTGTTTTTT
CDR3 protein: CASSEGDYTGELFF

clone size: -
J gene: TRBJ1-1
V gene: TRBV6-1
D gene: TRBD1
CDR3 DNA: TGTGCCAGCAGCATGACAGGGGCCGGCACTGAAGCTTTCTTT
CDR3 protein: CASSMTGAGTEAFF

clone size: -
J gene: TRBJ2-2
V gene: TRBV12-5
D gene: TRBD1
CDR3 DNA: TGTGCTAGTGGTTTCGCAATGGGACAGGGACTCACCGGGGAGCTGTTTTTT
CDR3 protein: CASGFAMGQGLTGELFF

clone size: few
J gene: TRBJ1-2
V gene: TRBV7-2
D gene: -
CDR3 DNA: TGTGCCAGCAGAGAACAGGGAACCTATGGCTACACCTTC
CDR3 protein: CASREQGTYGYTF

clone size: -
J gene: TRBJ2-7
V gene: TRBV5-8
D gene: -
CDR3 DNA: TGTGCCAGCAGCTTGGGGACAGCAGCCTACGAGCAGTACTTC
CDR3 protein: CASSLGTAAYEQYF

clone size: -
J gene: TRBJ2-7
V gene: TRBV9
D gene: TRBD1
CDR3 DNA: TGTGCCAGCAGCTCGGACAGGGGAATATCCTACGAGCAGTACTTC
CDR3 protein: CASSSDRGISYEQYF

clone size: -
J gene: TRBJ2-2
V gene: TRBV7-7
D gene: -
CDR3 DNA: TGTGCCAGCAGCCCCCTCCCCATGACAGGCGCGAACACCGGGGAGCTGTTTTTT
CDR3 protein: CASSPLPMTGANTGELFF

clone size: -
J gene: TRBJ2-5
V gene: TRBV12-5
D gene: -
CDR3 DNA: TGTGCTAGTGGACAAGGGAGCAGAGAAGAGACCCAGTACTTC
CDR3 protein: CASGQGSREETQYF

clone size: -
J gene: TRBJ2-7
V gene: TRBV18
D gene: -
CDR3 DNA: TGTGCCAGCTCCCGGATCGGGGCACGCGAGCAGTACTTC
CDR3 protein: CASSRIGAREQYF